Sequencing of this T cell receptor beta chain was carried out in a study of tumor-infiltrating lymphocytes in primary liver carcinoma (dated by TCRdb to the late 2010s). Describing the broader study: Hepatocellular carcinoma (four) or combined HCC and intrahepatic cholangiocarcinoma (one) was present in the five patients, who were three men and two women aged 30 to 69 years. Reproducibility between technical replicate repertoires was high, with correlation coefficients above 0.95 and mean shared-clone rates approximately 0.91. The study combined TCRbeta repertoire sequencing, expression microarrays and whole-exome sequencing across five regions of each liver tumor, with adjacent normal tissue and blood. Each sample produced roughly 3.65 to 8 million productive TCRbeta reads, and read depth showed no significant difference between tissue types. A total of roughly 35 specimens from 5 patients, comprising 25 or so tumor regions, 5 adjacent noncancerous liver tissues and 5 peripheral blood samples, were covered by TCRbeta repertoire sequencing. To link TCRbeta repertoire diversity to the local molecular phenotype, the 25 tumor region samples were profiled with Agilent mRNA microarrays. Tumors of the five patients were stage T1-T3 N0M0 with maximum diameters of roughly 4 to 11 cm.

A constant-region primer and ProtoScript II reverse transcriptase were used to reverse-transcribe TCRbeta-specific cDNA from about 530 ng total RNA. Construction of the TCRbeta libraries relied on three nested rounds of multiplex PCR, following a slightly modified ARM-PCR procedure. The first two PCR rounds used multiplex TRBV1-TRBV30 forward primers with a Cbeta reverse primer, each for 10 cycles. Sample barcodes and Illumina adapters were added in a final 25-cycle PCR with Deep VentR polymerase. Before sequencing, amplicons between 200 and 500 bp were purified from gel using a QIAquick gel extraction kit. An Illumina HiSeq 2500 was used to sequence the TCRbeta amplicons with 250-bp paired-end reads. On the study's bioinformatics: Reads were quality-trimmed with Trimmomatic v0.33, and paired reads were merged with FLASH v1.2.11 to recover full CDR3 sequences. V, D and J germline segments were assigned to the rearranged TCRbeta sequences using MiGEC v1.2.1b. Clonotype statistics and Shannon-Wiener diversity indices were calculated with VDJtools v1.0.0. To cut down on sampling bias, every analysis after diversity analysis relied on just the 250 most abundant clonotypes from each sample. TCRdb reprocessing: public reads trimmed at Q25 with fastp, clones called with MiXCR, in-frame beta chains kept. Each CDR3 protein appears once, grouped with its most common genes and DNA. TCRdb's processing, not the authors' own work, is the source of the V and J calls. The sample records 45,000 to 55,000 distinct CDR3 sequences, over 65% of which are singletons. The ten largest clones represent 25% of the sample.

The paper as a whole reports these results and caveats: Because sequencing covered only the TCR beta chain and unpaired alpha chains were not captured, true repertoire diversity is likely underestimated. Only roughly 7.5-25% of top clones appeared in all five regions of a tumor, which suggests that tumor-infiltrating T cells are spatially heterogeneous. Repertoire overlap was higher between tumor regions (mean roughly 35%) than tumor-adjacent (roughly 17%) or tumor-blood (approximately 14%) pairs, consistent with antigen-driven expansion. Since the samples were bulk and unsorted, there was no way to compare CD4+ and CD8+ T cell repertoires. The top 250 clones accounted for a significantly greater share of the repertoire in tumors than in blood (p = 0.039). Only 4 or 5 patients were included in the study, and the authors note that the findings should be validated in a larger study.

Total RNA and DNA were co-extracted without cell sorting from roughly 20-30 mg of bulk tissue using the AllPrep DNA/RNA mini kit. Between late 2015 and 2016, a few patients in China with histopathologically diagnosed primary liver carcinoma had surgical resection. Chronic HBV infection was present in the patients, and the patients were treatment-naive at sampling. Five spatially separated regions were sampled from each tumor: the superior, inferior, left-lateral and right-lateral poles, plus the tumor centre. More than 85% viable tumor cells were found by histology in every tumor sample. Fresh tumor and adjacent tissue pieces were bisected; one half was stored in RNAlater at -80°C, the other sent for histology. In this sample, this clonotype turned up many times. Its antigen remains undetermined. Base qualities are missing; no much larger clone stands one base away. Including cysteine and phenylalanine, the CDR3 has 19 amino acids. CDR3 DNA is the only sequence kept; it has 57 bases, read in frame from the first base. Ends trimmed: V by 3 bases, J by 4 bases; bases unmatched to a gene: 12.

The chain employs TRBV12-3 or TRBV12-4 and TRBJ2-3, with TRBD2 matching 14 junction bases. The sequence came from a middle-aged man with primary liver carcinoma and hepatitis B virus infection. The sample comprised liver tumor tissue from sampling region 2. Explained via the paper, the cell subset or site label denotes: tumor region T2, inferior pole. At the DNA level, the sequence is TGTGCCAGCAGTTTGGGACTAGCGGGAGTTGTCCCCTCCGCAGATACGCAGTATTTT. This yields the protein CASSLGLAGVVPSADTQYF.